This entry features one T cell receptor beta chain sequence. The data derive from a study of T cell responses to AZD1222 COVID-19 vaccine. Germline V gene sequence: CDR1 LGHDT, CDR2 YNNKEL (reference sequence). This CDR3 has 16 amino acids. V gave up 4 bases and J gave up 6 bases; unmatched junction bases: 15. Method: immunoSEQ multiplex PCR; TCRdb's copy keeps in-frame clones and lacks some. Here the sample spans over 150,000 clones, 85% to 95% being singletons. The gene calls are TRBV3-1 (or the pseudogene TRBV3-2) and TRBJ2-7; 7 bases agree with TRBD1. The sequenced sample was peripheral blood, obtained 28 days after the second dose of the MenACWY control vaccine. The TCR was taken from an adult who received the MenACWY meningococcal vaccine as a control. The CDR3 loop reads CASSPTALYRGSEQYF. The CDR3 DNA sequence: TGTGCCAGCAGCCCGACGGCCCTTTACAGGGGAAGCGAGCAGTACTTC.